This T cell receptor (beta chain) was captured in a study of early T cells in non-severe SARS-CoV-2 infection. Regarding the study as a whole: The VDJdb matching leaned toward anti-spike CD8 responses and overlooked private and CD4 specificities.

Attachment of unique molecular identifiers was made to individual cDNA molecules. TCRdb redid the calling of the 5' RACE reads with MiXCR, one entry per CDR3 protein. The sample consists of 60,000 to 75,000 distinct CDR3 sequences, roughly an eighth of them appearing once. With respect to this clonotype: Its target is unknown.

The CDR3 sequence is 13 residues long. From germline, CDR1 is SGDLS and CDR2 YYNGEE. Trimming shortened V by 3 bases and J by 1 base, and 7 bases separated the two germline ends. This TCR came from an adult who was a healthcare worker with PCR-confirmed SARS-CoV-2 infection or an uninfected control (not recorded which). The chain employs TRBV9 and TRBJ1-1, with D hard to call. The sequencing input was whole blood. The CDR3 here is CASSAWKNTEAFF. CDR3 DNA sequence: TGTGCCAGCAGCGCTTGGAAGAACACTGAAGCTTTCTTT.